A single sample is the source of the 7 T cell receptor beta chains below, sequenced in a study of technical replicates of blood from four donors. The repertoire was sequenced with immunoSEQ multiplex PCR; TCRdb's copy has only in-frame clones and lacks some. Here the sample spans over 80,000 clones, 95% to 97% being singletons. The sequenced material came from T cells isolated from PBMCs. Receptors were obtained from a human donor in good health.

The chain recombines TRBV27 with TRBJ2-1; 9 bases fit TRBD2. V shed 6 bases and J 7 bases; nucleotides not matched to a gene: 10. CDR3 length equals 15 residues. The germline CDR1 and CDR2 sequences are MNHEY and SMNVEV (reference sequence). The DNA of the CDR3 is TGTGCCAGCAGGATAGCGGGAGAGGGGTGGAATGAGCAGTTCTTC. It is translated as CASRIAGEGWNEQFF.

This clone was recorded only once. This rearrangement joins TRBV21-1 to TRBJ2-7; the D call of TRBD2 is as the table states it, not checked on the DNA. TRBV21-1 is an annotated pseudogene. CDR3 size: 15 residues. DNA of the CDR3: TGTGCCAGCAGCAAATGGAGGGACCCTAACTACGAGCAGTACTTC. This translates into CASSKWRDPNYEQYF.

The chain links TRBV19 to TRBJ2-1, with 14 bases aligning to TRBD2. CDR3 size: 15 residues. Germline CDR1 is LNHDA and CDR2 is SQIVND (reference sequence). Trimming removed 2 bases from V and 7 bases from J; junction bases left unmatched: 1. CDR3 nucleotides: TGTGCCAGTAGTATAAGGACTAGCGGGAGGAATGAGCAGTTCTTC. Protein product: CASSIRTSGRNEQFF. Full variable domain (outside the CDR3, taken from reference TRBV19 and TRBJ2-1): DGGITQSPKYLFRKEGQNVTLSCEQNLNHDAMYWYRQDPGQGLRLIYYSQIVNDFQKGDIAEGYSVSREKKESFPLTVTSAQKNPTAFYLCASSIRTSGRNEQFFGPGTRLTVL.

The chain joins TRBV18 to TRBJ1-1; TRBD1 matches at 10 bases. V lost 7 bases to trimming and J lost 4 bases; unmatched junction nucleotides: 6. The CDR3 contains 14 residues. Germline V gene sequence: CDR1 KGHSH, CDR2 LQKENI. This chain's CDR3 is CASFLGTGVTEAFF. CDR3 nucleotides: TGTGCCAGCTTCCTCGGGACAGGGGTCACTGAAGCTTTCTTT.

This clone was picked up one time. CDR3 sequence reads: CASSPFIATNEKLFF. The CDR3, as DNA: TGTGCCAGCAGCCCCTTTATAGCAACTAATGAAAAACTGTTTTTT. The chain carries TRBV7-3 and TRBJ1-4; D ambiguous. V lost 5 bases to trimming and J lost 0 bases, with 10 bases between them. Per the germline V gene, CDR1 is SGHTA and CDR2 is FQGTGA. The CDR3 is 15 residues long. The full variable domain, rest sourced from reference TRBV7-3 and TRBJ1-4, is GAGVSQTPSNKVTEKGKYVELRCDPISGHTALYWYRQSLGQGPEFLIYFQGTGAADDSGLPNDRFFAVRPEGSVSTLKIQRTERGDSAVYLCASSPFIATNEKLFFGSGTQLSVL.

The rearrangement joins TRBV6-6 to TRBJ2-2, with TRBD1 matching 10 bases. The CDR3 spans 15 residues. V shed 5 bases, J shed 8 bases, and the junction held 8 bases outside the gene matches. Germline-derived CDR1 and CDR2 are MNHNY and SVGAGI (reference sequence). The CDR3 nucleotides are TGTGCCAGCAGTCCGCGACAGGGGGCGGCGGGGGAGCTGTTTTTT. Translation: CASSPRQGAAGELFF.

The genes are TRBV7-9 and TRBJ2-2; D might be TRBD1 (6 bases). This CDR3 is built from 15 residues. In germline, CDR1 is SEHNR, CDR2 FQNEAQ (reference sequence). V lost 1 base to trimming and J lost 6 bases, with 12 bases between them. CDR3 DNA sequence: TGTGCCAGCAGCTTAGGAGGGGGATTGGCCGGGGAGCTGTTTTTT. This translates into CASSLGGGLAGELFF.